The 18 T cell receptor beta chains listed next were all sequenced from one sample in a study of human T cells and chemical hapten exposure. Whole blood, unfractionated, served as the material for total RNA extraction. The library gave individual cDNA molecules unique molecular identifiers. One entry per CDR3 protein, called by TCRdb with MiXCR from the reads. The table shows about 120,000 distinct CDR3 sequences, with around 9% occurring only once. Sequenced input: whole blood. These receptor sequences come from a human donor in good health. Some clones in this sample may be carry-over from other donors' samples.

This clonotype has ten or more counts. The chain uses TRBV24-1 and TRBJ2-1, with D perhaps TRBD2 (5 bases). Germline V gene lookup returns CDR1 KGHDR and CDR2 SFDVKD. The CDR3 length is 13 residues. The V and J ends lost 3 bases and 8 bases respectively, with 10 bases between them. CDR3: CATSDQMRDEQFF. As DNA, the CDR3 is TGTGCCACCAGTGATCAGATGCGGGATGAGCAGTTCTTC.

This clonotype was seen ten or more times. V and J are TRBV3-1 and TRBJ2-7; 10 nucleotides line up with TRBD2. The CDR3 spans 18 residues. Germline V gives CDR1 LGHDT, CDR2 YNNKEL (reference sequence). The V gene end was trimmed by 0 bases and the J gene end by 4 bases; junction bases not matched to a gene: 12. CDR3 protein: CASSQDPAGGPFEYEQYF. CDR3 sequence (DNA): TGTGCCAGCAGCCAAGATCCAGCGGGAGGGCCCTTTGAATACGAGCAGTACTTC.

The V gene is TRBV9, the J gene TRBJ2-1; TRBD2 aligns across 11 bases. Germline-derived CDR1 and CDR2 are SGDLS and YYNGEE. This CDR3 comprises 14 residues. V lost 2 bases to trimming and J lost 8 bases; unmatched junction nucleotides: 3. The CDR3 nucleotides read TGTGCCAGCAGCGTTAGCGGGGGGGTCCATGAGCAGTTCTTC. It translates to CASSVSGGVHEQFF.

The rearrangement joins TRBV7-8 to TRBJ2-7, with 10 positions matching TRBD2. The CDR3 covers 13 residues. Germline CDR1 and CDR2: SGHVS and FQNEAQ. V dropped 5 bases and J dropped 6; count of bases not matched to a gene: 4. In nucleotides, the CDR3 is TGTGCCAGCAGCGCAACTAGCGGGACCGAGCAGTACTTC. Protein product: CASSATSGTEQYF.

This clonotype occurred a few times. This chain joins TRBV5-1 and TRBJ2-5, with D unresolved. The V gene's germline CDR1 is SGHRS and CDR2 YFSETQ. The ends were cut back, 0 bases at V and 3 bases at J, with 12 bases in the middle. This CDR3 is built from 15 residues. The CDR3 here is CASSLGAGFEETQYF. The CDR3 coding sequence is TGCGCCAGCAGCTTGGGTGCTGGGTTTGAAGAGACCCAGTACTTC.

This clonotype occurred a few times. The chain has TRBV4-2 and TRBJ1-6, with D perhaps TRBD1 (6 bases). Germline V gene data show CDR1 as LGHNA and CDR2 as YNFKEQ. The CDR3 totals 16 residues. The germline V and J ends were trimmed by 1 base and 6 bases, with 13 bases remaining between them. DNA of the CDR3: TGTGCCAGCAGCCAAGGTGAAACAGGGAGTAATTCACCCCTCCACTTT. Its translation is CASSQGETGSNSPLHF.

This clonotype was found many times. The chain uses TRBV24-1 and TRBJ2-2; 7 bases map to TRBD1. Looked up from germline, CDR1 is KGHDR and CDR2 is SFDVKD. V shed 3 bases and J 5 bases; nucleotides not matched to a gene: 8. The CDR3 extends over 16 amino acids. The CDR3 is CATSDPRQGVTGELFF. In DNA form, the CDR3 reads TGTGCCACCAGTGATCCCCGCCAGGGGGTTACCGGGGAGCTGTTTTTT.

The rearrangement uses TRBV4-2 and TRBJ1-2, with D perhaps TRBD1 (6 bases). Trimming cost V 0 bases and J 0 bases, with 17 bases left between them. The germline CDR1 and CDR2 sequences are LGHNA and YNFKEQ. There are 18 residues in the CDR3. The CDR3 bases are TGTGCCAGCAGCCAAGATCTTGGCAGGGGACGAGCTAACTATGGCTACACCTTC. Its protein product is CASSQDLGRGRANYGYTF.

This clonotype was detected many times. This rearrangement joins TRBV7-6 to TRBJ2-5; D perhaps matches TRBD1 (5 bases). V gave up 1 base and J gave up 7 bases, with 19 bases separating them. The CDR3 length is 16 residues. Germline V gene sequence: CDR1 SGHVS, CDR2 FNYEAQ. The CDR3 here is CASSLESAPQVGTQYF. The DNA of the CDR3 is TGTGCCAGCAGCTTAGAGTCAGCCCCACAGGTCGGGACCCAGTACTTC.

This clonotype was seen at least ten times. The chain combines TRBV3-1 with TRBJ1-6; 10 bases agree with TRBD1. The CDR3 has 15 residues. In germline, CDR1 is LGHDT, CDR2 YNNKEL (reference sequence). V was pared by 0 bases and J by 9 bases, with 2 bases of the junction left unmatched. The CDR3 region is CASSQEGQGTSPLHF. Here the CDR3 DNA reads TGTGCCAGCAGCCAAGAGGGACAGGGGACTTCACCCCTCCACTTT.

This clonotype was observed at least ten times. CDR3 DNA sequence: TGTGCCAGCAGTCGAAGAGAGAACACTGAAGCTTTCTTT. It codes for CASSRRENTEAFF. The chain joins TRBV3-1 to TRBJ1-1; no definite D call. This CDR3 comprises 13 residues. V shed 6 bases and J shed 1 base, with 9 bases lying between them. Per the germline V gene, CDR1 is LGHDT and CDR2 is YNNKEL (reference sequence).

This clonotype was detected many times. This chain uses TRBV9 with TRBJ1-2, with D tentatively TRBD1 (5 bases). V lost 3 bases, J lost 2 bases, and 14 bases lay in between. The CDR3 has 15 residues. Germline CDR1 SGDLS, CDR2 YYNGEE. The CDR3 bases are TGTGCCAGCAGCGCGGGTTGGGGCTACAACTATGGCTACACCTTC. Translation gives CASSAGWGYNYGYTF. The full variable domain, rest sourced from reference TRBV9 and TRBJ1-2, is DSGVTQTPKHLITATGQRVTLRCSPRSGDLSVYWYQQSLDQGLQFLIQYYNGEERAKGNILERFSAQQFPDLHSELNLSSLELGDSALYFCASSAGWGYNYGYTFGSGTRLTVV.

This clonotype was seen more than once but under ten times. V usage is TRBV11-2 and J usage is TRBJ2-5; D not certain. Per germline, CDR1 SGHAT and CDR2 FQNNGV. Trimming pared 2 bases from V and 2 bases from J, leaving 9 bases between. This CDR3 region has 14 residues. The CDR3 protein is CASSLSVLQETQYF. The CDR3 coding sequence is TGTGCCAGCAGCTTAAGTGTGCTACAAGAGACCCAGTACTTC.

The CDR3 DNA follows: TGTGCCAGCAGCCGGGACAGGACGAACACTGAAGCTTTCTTT. This sequence encodes CASSRDRTNTEAFF. This chain joins TRBV7-2 and TRBJ1-1; 8 bases are a match to TRBD1. V lost 5 bases to trimming and J lost 1 base; unmatched junction nucleotides: 3. CDR3 length: 14 residues. From germline, CDR1 is SGHTA and CDR2 FQGNSA.

The chain links TRBV18 to TRBJ2-1, with D perhaps TRBD1 (5 bases). Germline CDR1 KGHSH, CDR2 LQKENI. The CDR3 is 14 amino acids. V gave up 4 bases and J gave up 1 base, with 8 bases separating them. The CDR3 DNA sequence: TGTGCCAGCTCACAAGACAGTTCCTACAATGAGCAGTTCTTC. Its translation: CASSQDSSYNEQFF.

At least ten counts were recorded for this clonotype. The CDR3 loop is CASSQVAGQGSVQYF. The CDR3 nucleotides are TGTGCCAGCAGCCAAGTAGCGGGACAGGGGTCGGTGCAGTACTTC. This chain uses TRBV4-2 with TRBJ2-7, with 10 bases matching TRBD1. Losses at the gene ends were 1 base for V and 9 bases for J; bases not matched to a gene: 9. The germline V gene encodes CDR1 LGHNA and CDR2 YNFKEQ. The CDR3 totals 15 residues.

The gene calls are TRBV12-3 or TRBV12-4 and TRBJ1-5; no definite D call. Deletions cut 3 bases from V and 3 bases from J, with 6 bases between. The CDR3 is made up of 13 amino acids. DNA of the CDR3: TGTGCCAGCAGTTTCGTTCCCAATCAGCCCCAGCATTTT. Translating gives CASSFVPNQPQHF.

The table lists this clonotype with many counts. The chain recombines TRBV4-3 with TRBJ1-5; D unresolved. In germline, CDR1 is LGHNA, CDR2 YSLEER. Trimming left V 0 bases short and J 5 bases short, with 5 bases between. CDR3 length: 13 residues. CDR3 protein: CASSQDIDQPQHF. In nucleotides, the CDR3 is TGCGCCAGCAGCCAAGATATCGATCAGCCCCAGCATTTT.